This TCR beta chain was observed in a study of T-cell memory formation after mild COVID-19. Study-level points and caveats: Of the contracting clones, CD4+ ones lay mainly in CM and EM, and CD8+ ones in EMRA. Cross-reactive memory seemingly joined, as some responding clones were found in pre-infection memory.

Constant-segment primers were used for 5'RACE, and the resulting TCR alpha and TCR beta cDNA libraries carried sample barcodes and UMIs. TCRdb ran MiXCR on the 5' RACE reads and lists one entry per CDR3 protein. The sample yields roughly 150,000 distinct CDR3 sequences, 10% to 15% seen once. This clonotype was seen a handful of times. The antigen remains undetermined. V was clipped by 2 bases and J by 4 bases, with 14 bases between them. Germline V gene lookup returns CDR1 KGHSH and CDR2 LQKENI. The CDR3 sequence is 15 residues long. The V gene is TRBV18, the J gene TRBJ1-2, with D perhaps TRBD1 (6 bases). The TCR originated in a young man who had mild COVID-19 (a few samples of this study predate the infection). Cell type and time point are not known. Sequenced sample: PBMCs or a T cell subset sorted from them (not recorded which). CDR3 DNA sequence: TGTGCCAGCTCACCAAAGTCAGGGGTCGGCTATGGCTACACCTTC. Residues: CASSPKSGVGYGYTF.